Listed below are T cell receptor beta chains from one sample, sequenced in a study of memory CD4+ T cells and cytomegalovirus serostatus. Some clones are missing from TCRdb's copy, which holds only in-frame ones; the method was immunoSEQ multiplex PCR. This table has 45,000 to 50,000 clones, under 85% appearing once. The sample was memory CD4+ T cells from blood. Receptors originate from an adult in good health and CMV-seronegative. CDR3s include the opening cysteine and the closing phenylalanine or tryptophan. A D gene is named only where the DNA matches it firmly. Where a row states a size, it is once, few, many or the class of an expanded clone; other rows omit it.

D: -; size: -; V: TRBV7-2; J: TRBJ2-2; DNA: TGTGCCAGCAGCTTACTAGGCAGTAACACCGGGGAGCTGTTTTTT; CDR3: CASSLLGSNTGELFF
D: -; size: -; V: TRBV18; J: TRBJ2-1; DNA: TGTGCCAGCTCACCACCTCTACGGGGATTAATCAATGAGCAGTTCTTC; CDR3: CASSPPLRGLINEQFF
D: -; size: -; V: TRBV7-7; J: TRBJ1-5; DNA: TGTGCTAGCAGCTCCGACAGATTCAATCAGCCCCAGCATTTT; CDR3: CASSSDRFNQPQHF
D: -; size: few; V: TRBV29-1; J: TRBJ1-2; DNA: TGCAGCGGCAGGGACGGAAACTATGGCTACACCTTC; CDR3: CSGRDGNYGYTF
D: -; size: -; V: TRBV6-1; J: TRBJ2-1; DNA: TGTGCCAGCACCGTCTCCTACAATGAGCAGTTCTTC; CDR3: CASTVSYNEQFF
D: TRBD1; size: -; V: TRBV5-1; J: TRBJ2-4; DNA: TGCGCCAGCAGCCCACAGGGGTCTACGCAAATTGAAAACATTCAGTACTTC; CDR3: CASSPQGSTQIENIQYF
D: -; size: -; V: TRBV5-6; J: TRBJ1-4; DNA: TGTGCCAGCAGCCTGATCGACAGGACGACTAATGAAAAACTGTTTTTT; CDR3: CASSLIDRTTNEKLFF
D: -; size: -; V: TRBV11-1; J: TRBJ2-5; DNA: TGTGCCAGCAGCTTATCCGTGGCAGCCGAGACCCAGTACTTC; CDR3: CASSLSVAAETQYF
D: -; size: -; V: TRBV2; J: TRBJ1-5; DNA: TGTGCCAGCAGTGAAGGACAGCACTATAGCAATCAGCCCCAGCATTTT; CDR3: CASSEGQHYSNQPQHF
D: -; size: -; V: TRBV7-2; J: TRBJ1-6; DNA: TGTGCCAGCAGCTTAGGGAGGCCTAACTATAATTCACCCCTCCACTTT; CDR3: CASSLGRPNYNSPLHF
D: -; size: -; V: TRBV18; J: TRBJ2-1; DNA: TGTGCCAGCTCACCCGGGAATGAGCAGTTCTTC; CDR3: CASSPGNEQFF
D: TRBD1; size: -; V: TRBV18; J: TRBJ1-4; DNA: TGTGCCAGCTCACCCCGTGGACAGGAAGGAGAAAAACTGTTTTTT; CDR3: CASSPRGQEGEKLFF
D: -; size: -; V: TRBV7-9; J: TRBJ1-2; DNA: TGTGCCAGCAGCTTAACAGCTAACACCCCTTATGGCTACACCTTC; CDR3: CASSLTANTPYGYTF
D: -; size: -; V: TRBV28; J: TRBJ1-4; DNA: TGTGCCAGCAGAGAGGGGGGAACGACTAATGAAAAACTGTTTTTT; CDR3: CASREGGTTNEKLFF
D: TRBD1; size: -; V: TRBV5-1; J: TRBJ1-1; DNA: TGCGCCAGCACCGTCGACAGGGCCAGGGTCGGCGCTGAAGCTTTCTTT; CDR3: CASTVDRARVGAEAFF
D: TRBD1; size: -; V: TRBV5-1; J: TRBJ2-7; DNA: TGCGCCAGCAGCTTTGACAGGGCGGACTACGAGCAGTACTTC; CDR3: CASSFDRADYEQYF
D: -; size: -; V: TRBV14; J: TRBJ2-7; DNA: TGTGCCAGCAGCCAAGTACAGGGGAGGTTCTACGAGCAGTACTTC; CDR3: CASSQVQGRFYEQYF
D: TRBD1; size: -; V: TRBV7-8; J: TRBJ1-1; DNA: TGTGCCAGCAGCTCACAGACAGGGGACGCTGAAGCTTTCTTT; CDR3: CASSSQTGDAEAFF
D: -; size: -; V: TRBV5-1; J: TRBJ1-1; DNA: TGCGCCAGCAGCTCGGGAGGAGCCGCGAACACTGAAGCTTTCTTT; CDR3: CASSSGGAANTEAFF
D: -; size: once; V: TRBV5-4; J: TRBJ1-1; DNA: TGTGCCAGCAGCACGGACATGTTGGACACTGAAGCTTTCTTT; CDR3: CASSTDMLDTEAFF
D: -; size: -; V: TRBV30; J: TRBJ2-7; DNA: TGTGCCTGGGGGGCCTACGAGCAGTACTTC; CDR3: CAWGAYEQYF
D: -; size: few; V: TRBV19; J: TRBJ1-4; DNA: TGTGCCAGTAGTACCCGGACAGATGAAAAACTGTTTTTT; CDR3: CASSTRTDEKLFF
D: -; size: few; V: TRBV6-5; J: TRBJ1-1; DNA: TGTGCCAGCAGCTATGACGGGGGGACTGAAGCTTTCTTT; CDR3: CASSYDGGTEAFF
D: TRBD2; size: -; V: TRBV18; J: TRBJ2-1; DNA: TGTGCCAGCTCACTAGCGGGGCGGCGGAATGAGCAGTTCTTC; CDR3: CASSLAGRRNEQFF
D: -; size: -; V: TRBV10-2; J: TRBJ1-1; DNA: TGCGCCAGCAGCAATACCAGGGGAAGGGCTGAAGCTTTCTTT; CDR3: CASSNTRGRAEAFF
D: TRBD1; size: -; V: TRBV5-1; J: TRBJ2-4; DNA: TGCGCCAGCAGCTTGGATGGGACAGGAATAGCCAAAAACATTCAGTACTTC; CDR3: CASSLDGTGIAKNIQYF
D: -; size: few; V: TRBV4-1; J: TRBJ1-2; DNA: TGCGCCAGCAGCCCCCCCGACAGACGGGCCCCCTACACCTTC; CDR3: CASSPPDRRAPYTF
D: -; size: -; V: TRBV9; J: TRBJ2-7; DNA: TGTGCCAGCAGCGCAACAGGGTTCGATAGGGACGAGCAGTACTTC; CDR3: CASSATGFDRDEQYF
D: -; size: -; V: TRBV6-4; J: TRBJ1-5; DNA: TGTGCCAGCAGTGACTCGACAGGCGTCAGCAATCAGCCCCAGCATTTT; CDR3: CASSDSTGVSNQPQHF
D: -; size: -; V: TRBV15; J: TRBJ2-5; DNA: TGTGCCACCAGCAGAGACCAAGAGACCCAGTACTTC; CDR3: CATSRDQETQYF
D: TRBD1; size: -; V: TRBV30; J: TRBJ1-5; DNA: TGTGCCTGGAGCCGACAGGGGCTCAATCAGCCCCAGCATTTT; CDR3: CAWSRQGLNQPQHF
D: -; size: once; V: TRBV2; J: TRBJ1-4; DNA: TGTGCCAGCAGCGAAAAAAGGGCTACTGAAAAACTGTTTTTT; CDR3: CASSEKRATEKLFF
D: -; size: -; V: TRBV5-8; J: TRBJ1-3; DNA: TGTGCCAGCAACCCCTGGGGGCTCTCTGGAAACACCATATATTTT; CDR3: CASNPWGLSGNTIYF
D: -; size: -; V: TRBV5-1; J: TRBJ2-5; DNA: TGCGCCACCCAACGGCAGGCCCAAGAGACCCAGTACTTC; CDR3: CATQRQAQETQYF
D: TRBD2; size: -; V: TRBV11-2; J: TRBJ2-2; DNA: TGTGCCAGCAGCCCCGGTGTTAGCGGGGGGAACACCGGGGAGCTGTTTTTT; CDR3: CASSPGVSGGNTGELFF
D: TRBD1; size: -; V: TRBV5-4; J: TRBJ2-5; DNA: TGTGCCAGCAGCTTACGGACAGGGGATCAAGAGACCCAGTACTTC; CDR3: CASSLRTGDQETQYF
D: -; size: -; V: TRBV20-1; J: TRBJ2-7; DNA: TGCAGTGCTAGGTCGGGTGTCGAGCAGTACTTC; CDR3: CSARSGVEQYF
D: TRBD2; size: -; V: TRBV7-8; J: TRBJ2-2; DNA: TGTGCCAGCAGCTTAGCGCGGGTAGCGGGGGGGCCGAGCGGGGAGCTGTTTTTT; CDR3: CASSLARVAGGPSGELFF
D: -; size: few; V: TRBV5-1; J: TRBJ1-1; DNA: TGCGCCAGCAGCGATCTGGGGGGGTCGAACACTGAAGCTTTCTTT; CDR3: CASSDLGGSNTEAFF
D: TRBD1; size: -; V: TRBV7-6; J: TRBJ1-1; DNA: TGTGCCAGCAGCTCACAGGGGACCCCAAACACTGAAGCTTTCTTT; CDR3: CASSSQGTPNTEAFF
D: -; size: -; V: TRBV5-4; J: TRBJ2-7; DNA: TGTGCCAGCAGCTCCCCCCCGCGCTACGAGCAGTACTTC; CDR3: CASSSPPRYEQYF
D: TRBD1; size: -; V: TRBV5-1; J: TRBJ1-2; DNA: TGCGCCAGCAGCTTGCGACAGGGTGAGGGCTACACCTTC; CDR3: CASSLRQGEGYTF
D: -; size: -; V: TRBV4-2; J: TRBJ1-1; DNA: TGTGCCAGCAGCCAAGATCAGGTGGGGGGAACTGAAGCTTTCTTT; CDR3: CASSQDQVGGTEAFF
D: TRBD2; size: -; V: TRBV19; J: TRBJ2-2; DNA: TGTGCCAGTGCCCCGGGACTAGCGGCCCCGTCGAGGACCGGGGAGCTGTTTTTT; CDR3: CASAPGLAAPSRTGELFF
D: -; size: few; V: TRBV5-4; J: TRBJ1-6; DNA: TGTGCCAGCAGCTTTCGGGGGGCAGAACCCCTCCACTTT; CDR3: CASSFRGAEPLHF
D: -; size: medium-sized; V: TRBV4-2; J: TRBJ2-7; DNA: TGTGCCAGCAGCCAAGATAACAGGGTAATGGGGGAGCAGTACTTC; CDR3: CASSQDNRVMGEQYF
D: -; size: -; V: TRBV14; J: TRBJ2-2; DNA: TGTGCCAGCAGCCGCCCCTTCGGCAGGGGCACCGGGGAGCTGTTTTTT; CDR3: CASSRPFGRGTGELFF
D: TRBD1; size: -; V: TRBV19; J: TRBJ1-6; DNA: TGTGCCAGTAGTACTCCAGGACAGGCAACTGATAATTCACCCCTCCACTTT; CDR3: CASSTPGQATDNSPLHF
D: TRBD1; size: -; V: TRBV7-8; J: TRBJ1-5; DNA: TGTGCCAGCAGCTTAACCAGCGGGTCCGGGACAGGGAGCAATCAGCCCCAGCATTTT; CDR3: CASSLTSGSGTGSNQPQHF
D: -; size: -; V: TRBV15; J: TRBJ1-1; DNA: TGTGCCACCAGCAAGAGTATGAACACTGAAGCTTTCTTT; CDR3: CATSKSMNTEAFF
D: TRBD2; size: -; V: TRBV19; J: TRBJ2-7; DNA: TGTGCCAGTAGTATTGGACTAGCGGGGACCTACGAGCAGTACTTC; CDR3: CASSIGLAGTYEQYF
D: -; size: -; V: TRBV4-2; J: TRBJ2-5; DNA: TGTGCCAGCAGCCAAGACTCGGCGGGGCGCGAGACCCAGTACTTC; CDR3: CASSQDSAGRETQYF